This T cell receptor (beta chain) is from a study of CXCR3-negative and CXCR3-positive naive CD8 T cells. Carrying UMI labels, the TRB cDNA libraries were prepared through 5' RACE. TCRdb reprocessed the 5' RACE reads and stores each CDR3 protein as one record, lacking DNA. Across approximately 66,000 distinct CDR3 sequences, the top ten clones capture roughly 1.5% of the sample. Remarks on this clonotype: Antigen specificity is unknown.

Study-wide findings and caveats: Naive subsets were similarly diverse, while memory CD8+ repertoires were much less diverse. Naive subsets did not differ in surface CD5, and TRB CDR3 properties served to infer TCR strength.

CDR1 is LGHDT and CDR2 is YNNKEL in the germline V gene (reference sequence). The length of the CDR3 is 21 residues. Specimen: naive CXCR3- CD8+ T cells from blood. Subset in this sample: CD45RO-CCR7+CD27+CD95- naive CD8+ T cells lacking CXCR3 (TNR3-). This clonotype was obtained from a human donor in good health. Some clones in this sample may be carry-over from other donors' samples. The genes are TRBV3-1 and TRBJ2-2; TCRdb outputs TRBD1, but without DNA this stays unchecked. CDR3 region: CASSQDEGFGWTGEVSGELFF.